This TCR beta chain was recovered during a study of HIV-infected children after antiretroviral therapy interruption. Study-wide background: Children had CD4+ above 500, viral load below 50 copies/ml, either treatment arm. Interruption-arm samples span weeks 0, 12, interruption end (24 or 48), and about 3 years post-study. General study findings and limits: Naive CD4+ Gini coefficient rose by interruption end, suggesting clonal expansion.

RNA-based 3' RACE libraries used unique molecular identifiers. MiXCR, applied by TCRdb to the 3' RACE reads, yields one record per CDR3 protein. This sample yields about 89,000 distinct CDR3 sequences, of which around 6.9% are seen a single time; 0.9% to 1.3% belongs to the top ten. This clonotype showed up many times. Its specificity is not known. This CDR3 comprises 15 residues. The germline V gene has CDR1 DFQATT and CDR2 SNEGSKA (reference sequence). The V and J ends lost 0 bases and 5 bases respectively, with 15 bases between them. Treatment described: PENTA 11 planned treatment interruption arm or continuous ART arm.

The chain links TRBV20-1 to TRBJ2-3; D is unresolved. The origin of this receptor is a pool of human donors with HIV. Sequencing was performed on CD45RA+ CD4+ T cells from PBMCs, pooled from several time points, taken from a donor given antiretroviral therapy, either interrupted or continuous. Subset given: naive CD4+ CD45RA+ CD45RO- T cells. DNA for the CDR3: TGCAGTGCTAGAGATCAATGGGCAGGCCGAGATACGCAGTATTTT. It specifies CSARDQWAGRDTQYF.